The sample holds a few counts of the clone carrying this TCR beta chain. What it binds is unknown. These data are taken from a study of OX40 agonist ivuxolimab in advanced cancers. Study as a whole: As their treatment, patients were administered ivuxolimab, an agonistic anti-OX40 (CD134) antibody.

The method was immunoSEQ multiplex PCR; TCRdb's version includes in-frame clones alone and lacks a portion of them. The sample has about 57,000 clones, over 70% seen once. Study-level points and caveats: Within 6 weeks, CD4+ and CD8+ blood T cells expanded clonally at 0.1 to 3.0 mg/kg.

This receptor was taken from an adult with an advanced solid tumor such as melanoma, head and neck, liver or kidney cancer. Here the sequenced sample was CD4+ or CD8+ T cells sorted from blood, taken in a trial of the OX40 agonist ivuxolimab.

In nucleotides, the CDR3 is TGTGCCAGCAGCTTACAGGACGGCACAGATACGCAGTATTTT. It is translated as CASSLQDGTDTQYF. The chain joins TRBV5-6 to TRBJ2-3; D possibly corresponds to TRBD1 (5 bases). CDR1 and CDR2 from the germline V gene are SGHDT and YYEEEE. This CDR3 is built from 14 residues. Trimming removed 2 bases at V and 1 base at J, with 8 bases between.